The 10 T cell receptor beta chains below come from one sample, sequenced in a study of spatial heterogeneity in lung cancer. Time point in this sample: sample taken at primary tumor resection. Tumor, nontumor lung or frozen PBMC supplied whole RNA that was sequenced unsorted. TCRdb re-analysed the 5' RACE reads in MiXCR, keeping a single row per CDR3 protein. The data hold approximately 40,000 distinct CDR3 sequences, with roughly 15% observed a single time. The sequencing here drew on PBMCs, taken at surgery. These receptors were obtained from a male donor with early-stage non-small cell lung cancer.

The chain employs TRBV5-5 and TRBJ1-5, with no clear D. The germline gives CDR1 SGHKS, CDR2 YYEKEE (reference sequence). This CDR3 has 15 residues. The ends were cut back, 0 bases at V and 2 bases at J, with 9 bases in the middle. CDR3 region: CASSLDVGRNQPQHF. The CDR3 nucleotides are TGTGCCAGCAGCTTGGATGTAGGCCGCAATCAGCCCCAGCATTTT.

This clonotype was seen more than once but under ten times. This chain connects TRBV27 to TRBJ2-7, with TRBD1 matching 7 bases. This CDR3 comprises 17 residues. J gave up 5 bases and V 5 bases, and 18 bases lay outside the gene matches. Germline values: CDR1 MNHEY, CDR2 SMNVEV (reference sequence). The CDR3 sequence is CASSPLLRDRPVNEQYF. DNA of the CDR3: TGTGCCAGCAGTCCTCTTCTTCGGGACAGACCCGTAAACGAGCAGTACTTC.

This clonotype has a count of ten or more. Here the CDR3 reads CASSLYLDNEQFF. Written as DNA, the CDR3 is TGTGCCAGCAGCTTATATCTGGACAATGAGCAGTTCTTC. The chain is built from TRBV7-2 and TRBJ2-1; D is unresolved. CDR3 length equals 13 residues. Germline CDR1 reads SGHTA; CDR2 reads FQGNSA. Between the trimmed V and J ends, which lost 2 bases and 5 bases, there was a span of 7 bases.

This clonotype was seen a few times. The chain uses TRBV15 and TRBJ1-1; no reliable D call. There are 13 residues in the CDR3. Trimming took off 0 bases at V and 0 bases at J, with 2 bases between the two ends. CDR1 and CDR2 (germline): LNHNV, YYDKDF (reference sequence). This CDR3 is CATSRDLNTEAFF. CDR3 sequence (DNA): TGTGCCACCAGCAGAGATCTGAACACTGAAGCTTTCTTT.

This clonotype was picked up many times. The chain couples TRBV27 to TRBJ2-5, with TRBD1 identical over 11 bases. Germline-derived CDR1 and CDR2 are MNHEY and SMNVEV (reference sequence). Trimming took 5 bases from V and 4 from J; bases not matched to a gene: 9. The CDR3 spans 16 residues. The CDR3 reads CASSAWDRGEIETQYF. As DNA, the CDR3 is TGTGCCAGCAGTGCATGGGACAGGGGGGAGATAGAGACCCAGTACTTC.

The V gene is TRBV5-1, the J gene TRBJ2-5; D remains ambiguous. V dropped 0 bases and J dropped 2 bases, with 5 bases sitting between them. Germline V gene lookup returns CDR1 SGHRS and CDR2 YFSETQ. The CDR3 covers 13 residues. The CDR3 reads CASSLGAQETQYF. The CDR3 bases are TGCGCCAGCAGCTTGGGGGCTCAAGAGACCCAGTACTTC.

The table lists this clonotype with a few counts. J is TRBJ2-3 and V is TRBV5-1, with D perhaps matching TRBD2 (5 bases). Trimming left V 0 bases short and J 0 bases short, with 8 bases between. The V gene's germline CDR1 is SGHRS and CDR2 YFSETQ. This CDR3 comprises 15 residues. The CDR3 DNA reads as TGCGCCAGCAGCTTGGATAGCGCGAGCACAGATACGCAGTATTTT. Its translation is CASSLDSASTDTQYF.

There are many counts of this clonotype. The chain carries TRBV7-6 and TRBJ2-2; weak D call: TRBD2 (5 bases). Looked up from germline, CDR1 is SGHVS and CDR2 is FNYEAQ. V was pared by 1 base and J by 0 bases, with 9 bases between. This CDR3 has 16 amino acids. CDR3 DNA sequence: TGTGCCAGCAGCTTAGTACTAGTAACGAACACCGGGGAGCTGTTTTTT. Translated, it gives CASSLVLVTNTGELFF.

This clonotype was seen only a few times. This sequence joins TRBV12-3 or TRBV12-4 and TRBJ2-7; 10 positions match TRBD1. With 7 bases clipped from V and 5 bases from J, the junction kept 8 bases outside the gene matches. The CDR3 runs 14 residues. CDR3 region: CASTSGTGAHEQYF. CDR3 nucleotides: TGTGCCAGCACTTCCGGGACAGGGGCCCACGAGCAGTACTTC.

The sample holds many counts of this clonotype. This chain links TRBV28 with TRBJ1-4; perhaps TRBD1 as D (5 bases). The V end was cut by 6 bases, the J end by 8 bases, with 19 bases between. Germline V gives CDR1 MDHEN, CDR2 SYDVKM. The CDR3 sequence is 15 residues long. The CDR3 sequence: CASSSELGVGEKLFF. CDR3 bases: TGTGCCAGCAGCTCCGAATTGGGGGTGGGAGAAAAACTGTTTTTT.